These 5 T cell receptor beta chains share one sample of origin, sequenced in a study of blood T cell repertoires in COVID-19. Measured with immunoSEQ multiplex PCR; TCRdb has only the in-frame clones, and not every one. Here the sample spans around 330,000 clones, around 87% being singletons. The material sequenced was peripheral blood. These TCRs come from a woman in her 50s with active or convalescent COVID-19.

This chain links TRBV15 with TRBJ2-1; 14 bases agree with TRBD2. Trimming took 0 bases from V and 1 from J; bases not matched to a gene: 11. The germline CDR1 and CDR2 sequences are LNHNV and YYDKDF (reference sequence). This CDR3 spans 21 amino acids. For the CDR3, the DNA is TGTGCCACCAGCAGAGATGGGTTGGGGACTAGCGGGGGCCGATCCTACAATGAGCAGTTCTTC. It is translated as CATSRDGLGTSGGRSYNEQFF. Supplemented by reference TRBV15 and TRBJ2-1, the full variable domain reads DAMVIQNPRYQVTQFGKPVTLSCSQTLNHNVMYWYQQKSSQAPKLLFHYYDKDFNNEADTPDNFQSRRPNTSFCFLDIRSPGLGDTAMYLCATSRDGLGTSGGRSYNEQFFGPGTRLTVL.

This clone was counted between two and nine times. The V and J genes are TRBV6-1 and TRBJ1-1; no firm D call. Trimming left V 1 base short and J 6 bases short, with 9 bases between. The CDR3 is 13 residues long. The V gene's germline CDR1 is MNHNS and CDR2 SASEGT. The DNA of the CDR3 is TGTGCCAGCAGTGAAGGGAGGGAAGCTGAAGCTTTCTTT. Its protein is CASSEGREAEAFF.

The genes are TRBV28 and TRBJ2-7; TRBD2 agrees at 9 bases. Germline V gene data show CDR1 as MDHEN and CDR2 as SYDVKM. The CDR3 extends over 15 amino acids. Trimming took 7 bases from V and 3 from J; bases not matched to a gene: 10. CDR3 region: CASKGGRAAGYEQYF. As DNA, the CDR3 is TGTGCCAGCAAGGGCGGGAGGGCCGCTGGCTACGAGCAGTACTTC.

J is TRBJ2-7 and V is TRBV6-5; possibly TRBD2 for D (6 bases). The CDR3 loop spans 14 amino acids. The ends were cut back, 7 bases at V and 3 bases at J, with 16 bases in the middle. The germline gives CDR1 MNHEY, CDR2 SVGAGI. In DNA form, the CDR3 reads TGTGCCAGCACAAGCCGGGGACTCAGCTACGAGCAGTACTTC. It codes for CASTSRGLSYEQYF.

This clone has a handful of counts. The chain is built from TRBV27 and TRBJ2-7; possible D gene TRBD2, 5 bases. This CDR3 spans 14 amino acids. V was clipped by 3 bases and J by 5 bases, with 14 bases between them. Germline loops: CDR1 MNHEY, CDR2 SMNVEV (reference sequence). As DNA, the CDR3 is TGTGCCAGCAGTTTCTTACCGGGGATCCACGAGCAGTACTTC. Residues: CASSFLPGIHEQYF.